The rows below give T cell receptor beta chains drawn from one sample of a study of cytomegalovirus exposure and HLA in healthy donors. Clones were sequenced by immunoSEQ multiplex PCR, and TCRdb holds only the in-frame ones, with some missing. Counted here are 130,000 to 150,000 clones, roughly 76% occurring once; the ten biggest clones make up roughly 2.9%. Sequences were obtained from PBMCs. The source of these receptors is a woman between 25 and 40 years old in good health and CMV-seronegative. CDR3s include the opening cysteine and the closing phenylalanine or tryptophan. A D gene is named only where the DNA matches it firmly. A row's size may be missing; if present it is once, few, many or a size class.

D	V	length	J	size	CDR3	DNA
NA	TRBV28	13	TRBJ2-7	NA	CASSYGGIYEQYF	TGTGCCAGCAGTTACGGGGGAATCTACGAGCAGTACTTC
NA	TRBV27	15	TRBJ2-7	NA	CASSLYRTKSYEQYF	TGTGCCAGCAGTTTATACAGGACGAAGTCCTACGAGCAGTACTTC
TRBD2	TRBV9	19	TRBJ2-7	NA	CASSSFPGGSGRMSGEQYF	TGTGCCAGCAGCTCCTTCCCGGGGGGTAGCGGGCGTATGTCGGGCGAGCAGTACTTC
TRBD2	TRBV10-2	15	TRBJ2-5	NA	CASSERTSGGLGQYF	TGCGCCAGCAGTGAGCGGACTAGCGGGGGCCTGGGCCAGTACTTC
TRBD1	TRBV7-9	15	TRBJ2-1	NA	CASSLARGRGNEQFF	TGTGCCAGCAGCTTAGCACGGGGCAGGGGGAATGAGCAGTTCTTC
TRBD1	TRBV6-1	16	TRBJ1-2	NA	CASSEALLTGGYGYTF	TGTGCCAGCAGTGAAGCGCTCTTAACAGGGGGATATGGCTACACCTTC
TRBD2	TRBV6-1	13	TRBJ2-1	NA	CASRTSGYNEQFF	TGTGCCAGCAGGACTAGCGGCTACAATGAGCAGTTCTTC
TRBD2	TRBV27	15	TRBJ2-1	NA	CASSSGLAGANEQFF	TGTGCCAGCAGTTCCGGACTAGCGGGAGCCAATGAGCAGTTCTTC
TRBD1	TRBV27	20	TRBJ2-6	NA	CASSSKIGDRGSSGANVLTF	TGTGCCAGCAGTTCGAAAATCGGGGACAGGGGCTCCTCTGGGGCCAACGTCCTGACTTTC
NA	TRBV11-2	15	TRBJ2-7	NA	CASSLEAQAYYEQYF	TGTGCCAGCAGCTTAGAAGCCCAGGCCTACTACGAGCAGTACTTC
TRBD2	TRBV15	15	TRBJ2-5	NA	CATSAQQAGGETQYF	TGTGCCACCAGCGCACAGCAAGCGGGGGGAGAGACCCAGTACTTC
TRBD2	TRBV30	16	TRBJ2-7	NA	CAWRVRTSGRAYEQYF	TGTGCCTGGAGGGTACGGACTAGCGGGAGGGCGTACGAGCAGTACTTC
NA	TRBV10-3	14	TRBJ2-5	once	CAISEISRDETQYF	TGTGCCATCAGTGAAATATCCAGGGATGAGACCCAGTACTTC
NA	TRBV5-1	16	TRBJ2-7	NA	CASSLVTGSLSYEQYF	TGCGCCAGCAGCTTGGTCACGGGGAGCCTATCCTACGAGCAGTACTTC
TRBD1	TRBV4-3	15	TRBJ2-7	NA	CASSHGQGSSYEQYF	TGCGCCAGCAGTCACGGACAGGGGAGCTCCTACGAGCAGTACTTC
NA	TRBV6-1	13	TRBJ1-1	few	CASTKRVNSEAFF	TGTGCCAGCACCAAAAGAGTTAACTCTGAAGCTTTCTTT
NA	TRBV6-1	15	TRBJ2-1	NA	CASSPPGGTYNEQFF	TGTGCCAGCAGCCCCCCGGGGGGCACCTACAATGAGCAGTTCTTC
NA	TRBV9	13	TRBJ1-1	NA	CASSPAGDTEAFF	TGTGCCAGCAGCCCCGCAGGGGACACTGAAGCTTTCTTT
NA	TRBV30	13	TRBJ1-1	NA	CAWSVEQRIEAFF	TGTGCCTGGAGTGTAGAACAGAGAATCGAGGCTTTCTTT
TRBD1	TRBV5-6	15	TRBJ1-2	NA	CASSLGGTGSYGYTF	TGTGCCAGCAGCTTGGGAGGGACAGGATCTTATGGCTACACCTTC
NA	TRBV21-1	14	TRBJ2-7	NA	CASSKRGLSYEQYF	TGTGCCAGCAGCAAGCGGGGGCTCTCCTACGAGCAGTACTTC
TRBD2	TRBV4-1	17	TRBJ2-3	NA	CASSQDFGREVSDTQYF	TGCGCCAGCAGCCAAGATTTCGGGCGGGAGGTATCAGATACGCAGTATTTT
TRBD1	TRBV5-4	13	TRBJ2-3	NA	CASSPTGTDTQYF	TGTGCCAGCAGCCCGACAGGGACAGATACGCAGTATTTT
NA	TRBV6-1	13	TRBJ1-2	NA	CASRTQGNYGYTF	TGTGCCAGCAGGACCCAGGGGAACTATGGCTACACCTTC
NA	TRBV19	14	TRBJ1-5	NA	CASIGGYSNQPQHF	TGTGCCAGTATTGGGGGGTATAGCAATCAGCCCCAGCATTTT
NA	TRBV7-7	15	TRBJ2-2	NA	CASSLGQANTGELFF	TGTGCCAGCAGCTTAGGACAGGCGAACACCGGGGAGCTGTTTTTT
TRBD2	TRBV11-2	15	TRBJ2-1	NA	CASSQTSGTYNEQFF	TGTGCCAGCAGCCAGACTAGCGGAACCTACAATGAGCAGTTCTTC
TRBD1	TRBV5-3	19	TRBJ2-6	NA	CARSLFWDRDDSGANVLTF	TGTGCCAGAAGCTTATTTTGGGACAGGGACGACTCTGGGGCCAACGTCCTGACTTTC
TRBD1	TRBV28	16	TRBJ1-3	NA	CASSPRTGVFGNTIYF	TGTGCCAGCAGTCCCCGGACAGGGGTTTTTGGAAACACCATATATTTT
NA	TRBV18	14	TRBJ1-1	NA	CASSPGTMNTEAFF	TGTGCCAGCTCCCCAGGGACAATGAACACTGAAGCTTTCTTT
NA	TRBV19	13	TRBJ2-3	once	CASSMAGTDTQYF	TGTGCCAGTAGTATGGCCGGCACAGATACGCAGTATTTT
TRBD1	TRBV5-6	17	TRBJ1-6	NA	CASSYGTGGIYNSPLHF	TGTGCCAGCAGCTACGGGACAGGGGGTATCTATAATTCACCCCTCCACTTT
TRBD1	TRBV28	11	TRBJ1-3	once	CASSRDSSIYF	TGCGCCAGCAGCCGGGACAGCTCCATATATTTT
NA	TRBV2	16	TRBJ1-4	NA	CASSPWANRNGEKLFF	TGTGCCAGCAGCCCCTGGGCAAATCGGAATGGTGAAAAACTGTTTTTT
NA	TRBV28	15	TRBJ2-7	NA	CASSLEQANSYEQYF	TGTGCCAGCAGTTTAGAACAGGCGAACTCCTACGAGCAGTACTTC
NA	TRBV7-2	11	TRBJ1-1	NA	CASSAVLEAFF	TGTGCCAGCAGCGCGGTCCTTGAAGCTTTCTTT
NA	TRBV7-3	17	TRBJ2-6	NA	CASSFQLRNSGANVLTF	TGTGCCAGCAGCTTCCAACTCCGAAATTCTGGGGCCAACGTCCTGACTTTC
NA	TRBV28	12	TRBJ1-5	NA	CASSSGNQPQHF	TGTGCCAGCAGCTCAGGGAATCAGCCCCAGCATTTT
TRBD1	TRBV7-8	13	TRBJ2-7	NA	CASGTATSYEQYF	TGTGCCAGCGGGACAGCCACCTCCTACGAGCAGTACTTC
NA	TRBV7-2	14	TRBJ1-2	NA	CASSLGLTSYGYTF	TGTGCCAGCAGCTTAGGGCTTACAAGCTATGGCTACACCTTC
NA	TRBV5-4	13	TRBJ2-7	NA	CASSLGHRYEQYF	TGTGCCAGCAGCCTCGGACACCGCTACGAGCAGTACTTC
NA	TRBV18	16	TRBJ2-1	NA	CASSPRSGGLLNEQFF	TGTGCCAGCTCACCACGGTCGGGGGGCCTATTGAATGAGCAGTTCTTC
TRBD1	TRBV30	16	TRBJ1-1	once	CAWSFPLTGGGTEAFF	TGTGCCTGGAGTTTCCCCTTAACAGGGGGCGGCACTGAAGCTTTCTTT
NA	TRBV7-9	15	TRBJ1-4	NA	CASSFLAATNEKLFF	TGTGCCAGCAGCTTCCTGGCGGCAACTAATGAAAAACTGTTTTTT
TRBD2	TRBV30	15	TRBJ2-3	NA	CAWSVLAGATDTQYF	TGTGCCTGGAGTGTACTAGCGGGAGCCACAGATACGCAGTATTTT
NA	TRBV18	17	TRBJ2-2	few	CASSPSRPGSNTGELFF	TGTGCCAGCTCACCATCAAGACCGGGATCGAACACCGGGGAGCTGTTTTTT
NA	TRBV5-5	14	TRBJ1-3	NA	CASSLRGTGNTIYF	TGTGCCAGCAGCCTAAGGGGAACTGGAAACACCATATATTTT
TRBD1	TRBV9	16	TRBJ1-2	once	CASSVESSGTGYGYTF	TGTGCCAGCAGCGTAGAGAGTTCCGGGACAGGTTATGGCTACACCTTC
TRBD1	TRBV6-6	16	TRBJ2-7	few	CASSYSPRGSSYEQYF	TGTGCCAGCAGTTACTCGCCCAGGGGGAGCTCCTACGAGCAGTACTTC
NA	TRBV6-1	14	TRBJ1-2	NA	CASSRIATAYGYTF	TGTGCCAGCAGCCGGATAGCGACCGCCTATGGCTACACCTTC
NA	TRBV6-5	12	TRBJ2-5	few	CASRRQQETQYF	TGTGCCAGCAGAAGACAGCAAGAGACCCAGTACTTC
NA	TRBV6-5	13	TRBJ2-1	NA	CASSPLLANEQFF	TGTGCCAGCAGTCCTTTACTAGCAAATGAGCAGTTCTTC
TRBD1	TRBV5-8	15	TRBJ1-4	few	CASSFQGARGEKLFF	TGTGCCAGCAGCTTTCAGGGGGCGAGGGGTGAAAAACTGTTTTTT
NA	TRBV5-6	13	TRBJ2-7	NA	CASSYQGSDEQYF	TGTGCCAGCAGTTACCAGGGTTCGGACGAGCAGTACTTC
NA	TRBV7-9	16	TRBJ1-2	NA	CASSDEGGARVSGYTF	TGTGCCAGCAGCGACGAGGGGGGGGCCAGGGTCTCTGGCTACACCTTC